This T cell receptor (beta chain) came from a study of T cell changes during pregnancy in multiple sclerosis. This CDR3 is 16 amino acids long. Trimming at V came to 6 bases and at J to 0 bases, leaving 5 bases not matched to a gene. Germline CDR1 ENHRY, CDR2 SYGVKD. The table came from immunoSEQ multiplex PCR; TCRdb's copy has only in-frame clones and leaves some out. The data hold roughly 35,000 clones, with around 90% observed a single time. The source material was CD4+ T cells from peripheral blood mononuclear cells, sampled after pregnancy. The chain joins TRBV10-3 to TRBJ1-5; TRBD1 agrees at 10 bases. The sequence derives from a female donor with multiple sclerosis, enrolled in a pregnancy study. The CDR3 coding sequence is TGTGCCATCAGCCCGGGACAGGGGTCTAGCAATCAGCCCCAGCATTTT. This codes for CAISPGQGSSNQPQHF.